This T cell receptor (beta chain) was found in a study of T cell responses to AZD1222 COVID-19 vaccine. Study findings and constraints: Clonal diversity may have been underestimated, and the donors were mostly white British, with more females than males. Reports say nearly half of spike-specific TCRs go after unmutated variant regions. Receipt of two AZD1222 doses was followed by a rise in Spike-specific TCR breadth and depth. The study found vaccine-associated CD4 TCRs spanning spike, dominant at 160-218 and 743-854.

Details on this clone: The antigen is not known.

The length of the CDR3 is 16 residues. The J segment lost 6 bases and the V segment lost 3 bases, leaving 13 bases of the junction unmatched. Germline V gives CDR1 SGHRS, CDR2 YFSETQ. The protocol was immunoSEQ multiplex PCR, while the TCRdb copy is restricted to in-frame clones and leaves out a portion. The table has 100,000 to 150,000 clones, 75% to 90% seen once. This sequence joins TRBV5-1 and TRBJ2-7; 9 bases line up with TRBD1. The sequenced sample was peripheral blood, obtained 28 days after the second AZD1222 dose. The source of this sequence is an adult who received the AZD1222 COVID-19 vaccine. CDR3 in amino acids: CASSSRRDRDGFEQYF. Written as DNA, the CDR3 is TGCGCCAGCAGCTCCCGGAGGGACAGGGACGGTTTCGAGCAGTACTTC.